Sequencing of this TCR beta chain was carried out in a study of blood T cell repertoires in COVID-19. At the level of the study: Italy, Spain and the United States were the sources of the convalescent and acute COVID-19 samples. Sample material is recorded as cDNA or gDNA derived from T cells, B-cell-depleted T cells, or PBMCs.

This CDR3 region has 17 residues. From germline, CDR1 is GTSNPN and CDR2 SVGIG (reference sequence). The V segment lost 1 base and the J segment 4 bases; nucleotides outside the gene matches: 13. Source study methods: Quantification of nucleated cells was approximated via reference gene primer amplification. Clones were read by immunoSEQ multiplex PCR, and TCRdb kept only the in-frame ones, dropping some. That table furnishes V, J and clone size, whereas the DNA furnished D and trimming. Of about 200,000 clones listed, around nine tenths are singletons. The gene calls are TRBV30 and TRBJ2-5; 9 bases are shared with TRBD2. The sequence was obtained from a man in his sixties with acute or convalescent COVID-19. The sample was peripheral blood. CDR3 loop: CAWSAGWLAGTRETQYF. As DNA, the CDR3 is TGTGCCTGGAGTGCCGGGTGGCTAGCGGGGACCCGAGAGACCCAGTACTTC.